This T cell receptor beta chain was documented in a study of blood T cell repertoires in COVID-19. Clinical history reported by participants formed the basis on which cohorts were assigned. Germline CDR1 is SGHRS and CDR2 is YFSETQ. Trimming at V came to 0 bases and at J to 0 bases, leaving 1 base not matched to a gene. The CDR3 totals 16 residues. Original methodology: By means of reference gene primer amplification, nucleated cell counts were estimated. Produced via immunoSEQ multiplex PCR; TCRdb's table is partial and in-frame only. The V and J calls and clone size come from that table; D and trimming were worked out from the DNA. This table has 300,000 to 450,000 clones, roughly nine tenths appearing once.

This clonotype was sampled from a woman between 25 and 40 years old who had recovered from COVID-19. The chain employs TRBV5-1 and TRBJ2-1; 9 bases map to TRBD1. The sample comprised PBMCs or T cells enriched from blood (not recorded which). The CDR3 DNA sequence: TGCGCCAGCAGCTTGGGGGACAGGGCCTCCTACAATGAGCAGTTCTTC. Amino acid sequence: CASSLGDRASYNEQFF.